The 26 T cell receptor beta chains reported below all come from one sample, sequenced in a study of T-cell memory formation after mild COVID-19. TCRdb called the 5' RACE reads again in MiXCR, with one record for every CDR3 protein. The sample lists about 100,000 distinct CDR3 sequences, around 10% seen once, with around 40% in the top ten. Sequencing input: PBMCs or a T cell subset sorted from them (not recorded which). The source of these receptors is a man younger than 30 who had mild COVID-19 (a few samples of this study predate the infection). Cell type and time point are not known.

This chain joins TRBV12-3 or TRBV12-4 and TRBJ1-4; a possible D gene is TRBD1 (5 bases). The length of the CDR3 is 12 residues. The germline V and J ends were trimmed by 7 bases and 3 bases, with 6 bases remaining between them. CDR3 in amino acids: CASTGPNEKLFF. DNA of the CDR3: TGTGCCAGCACGGGACCTAATGAAAAACTGTTTTTT.

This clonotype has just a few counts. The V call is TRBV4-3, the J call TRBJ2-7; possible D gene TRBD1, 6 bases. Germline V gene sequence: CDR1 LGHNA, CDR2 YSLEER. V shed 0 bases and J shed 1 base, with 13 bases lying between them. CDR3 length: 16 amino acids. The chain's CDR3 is CASSQDARGVSYEQYF. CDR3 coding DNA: TGCGCCAGCAGCCAAGATGCCAGGGGTGTTTCCTACGAGCAGTACTTC.

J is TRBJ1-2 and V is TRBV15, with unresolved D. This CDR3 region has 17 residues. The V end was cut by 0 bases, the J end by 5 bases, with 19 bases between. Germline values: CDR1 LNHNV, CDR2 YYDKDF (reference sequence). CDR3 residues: CATSRDSTEPVGYGYTF. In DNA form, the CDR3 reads TGTGCCACCAGCAGAGATTCAACGGAGCCTGTGGGTTATGGCTACACCTTC.

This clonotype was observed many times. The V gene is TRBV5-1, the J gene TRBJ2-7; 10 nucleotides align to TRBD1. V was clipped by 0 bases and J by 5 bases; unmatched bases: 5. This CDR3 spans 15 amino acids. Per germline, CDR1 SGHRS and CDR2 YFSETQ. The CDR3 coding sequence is TGCGCCAGCAGCTTGGAGGGACAGGGGTTCGACGAGCAGTACGTC. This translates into CASSLEGQGFDEQYV.

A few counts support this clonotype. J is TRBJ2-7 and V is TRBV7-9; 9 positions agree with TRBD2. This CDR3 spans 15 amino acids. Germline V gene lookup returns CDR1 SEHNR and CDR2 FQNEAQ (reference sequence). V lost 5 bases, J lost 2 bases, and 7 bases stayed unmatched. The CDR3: CASSHTGTSPYEQYF. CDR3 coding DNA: TGTGCCAGCAGCCACACCGGGACTAGCCCCTACGAGCAGTACTTC.

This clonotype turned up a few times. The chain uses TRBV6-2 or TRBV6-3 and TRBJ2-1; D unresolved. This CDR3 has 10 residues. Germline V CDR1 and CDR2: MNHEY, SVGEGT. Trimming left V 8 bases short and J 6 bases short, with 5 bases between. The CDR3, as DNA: TGTGCCAGCGGCATCAATGAGCAGTTCTTC. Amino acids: CASGINEQFF.

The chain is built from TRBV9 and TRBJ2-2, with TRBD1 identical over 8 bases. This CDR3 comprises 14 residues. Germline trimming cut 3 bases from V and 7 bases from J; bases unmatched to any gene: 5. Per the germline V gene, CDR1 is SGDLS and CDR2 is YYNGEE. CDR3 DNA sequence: TGTGCCAGCAGCGGACAGGGGAAAGTCGGGGAGCTGTTTTTT. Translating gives CASSGQGKVGELFF.

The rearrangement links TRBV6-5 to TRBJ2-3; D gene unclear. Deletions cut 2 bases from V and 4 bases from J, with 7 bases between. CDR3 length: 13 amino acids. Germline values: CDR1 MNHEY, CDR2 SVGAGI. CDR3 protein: CASSYAQPDTQYF. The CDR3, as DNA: TGTGCCAGCAGTTACGCACAGCCAGATACGCAGTATTTT.

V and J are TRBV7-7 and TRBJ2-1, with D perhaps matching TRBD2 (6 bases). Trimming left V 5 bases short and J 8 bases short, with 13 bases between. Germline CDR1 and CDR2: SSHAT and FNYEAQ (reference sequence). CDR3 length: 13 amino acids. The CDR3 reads CASSAGPRDEQFF. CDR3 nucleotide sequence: TGTGCCAGCAGCGCGGGACCCAGGGATGAGCAGTTCTTC.

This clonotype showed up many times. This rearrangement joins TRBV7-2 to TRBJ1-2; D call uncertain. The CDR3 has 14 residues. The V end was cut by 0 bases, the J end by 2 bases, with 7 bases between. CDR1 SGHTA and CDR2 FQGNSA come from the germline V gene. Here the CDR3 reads CASSLAPGNYGYTF. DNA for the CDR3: TGTGCCAGCAGCTTAGCCCCGGGCAACTATGGCTACACCTTC.

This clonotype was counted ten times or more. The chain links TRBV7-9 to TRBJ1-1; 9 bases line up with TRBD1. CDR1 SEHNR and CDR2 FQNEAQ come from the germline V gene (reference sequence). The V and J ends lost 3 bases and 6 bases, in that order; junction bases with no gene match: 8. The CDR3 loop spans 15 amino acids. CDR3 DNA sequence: TGTGCCAGCAGCTTGCCCGGGACAGGGTTCGCTGAAGCTTTCTTT. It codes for CASSLPGTGFAEAFF.

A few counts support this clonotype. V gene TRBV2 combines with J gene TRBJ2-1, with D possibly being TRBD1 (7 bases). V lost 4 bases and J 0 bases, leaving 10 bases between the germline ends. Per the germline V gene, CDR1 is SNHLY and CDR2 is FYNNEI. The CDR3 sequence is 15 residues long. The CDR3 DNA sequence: TGTGCCAGCAGTGGGGGGGACAGCTCCTACAATGAGCAGTTCTTC. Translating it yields CASSGGDSSYNEQFF. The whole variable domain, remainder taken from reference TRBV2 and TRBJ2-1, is EPEVTQTPSHQVTQMGQEVILRCVPISNHLYFYWYRQILGQKVEFLVSFYNNEISEKSEIFDDQFSVERPDGSNFTLKIRSTKLEDSAMYFCASSGGDSSYNEQFFGPGTRLTVL.

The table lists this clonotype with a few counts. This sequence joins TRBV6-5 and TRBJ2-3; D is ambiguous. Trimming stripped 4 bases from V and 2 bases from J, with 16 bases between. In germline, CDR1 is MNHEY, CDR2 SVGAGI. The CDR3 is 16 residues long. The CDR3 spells CASSSSWGSATDTQYF. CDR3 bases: TGTGCCAGCAGTTCGTCATGGGGATCGGCCACAGATACGCAGTATTTT.

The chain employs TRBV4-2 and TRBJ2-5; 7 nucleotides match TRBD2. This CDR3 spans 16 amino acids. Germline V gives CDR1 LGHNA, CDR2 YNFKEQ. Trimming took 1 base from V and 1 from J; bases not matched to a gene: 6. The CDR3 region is CASSQVERGLQETQYF. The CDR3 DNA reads TGTGCCAGCAGCCAAGTGGAGCGGGGTCTCCAAGAGACCCAGTACTTC.

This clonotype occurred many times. CDR3 DNA: TGTGCCAGCAGCTTTTCCTGGAACACCGGGGAGCTGTTTTTT. It is translated as CASSFSWNTGELFF. This chain connects TRBV7-8 to TRBJ2-2; D not resolved. Germline values: CDR1 SGHVS, CDR2 FQNEAQ. V gave up 3 bases and J gave up 1 base, with 6 bases separating them. The length of the CDR3 is 14 residues.

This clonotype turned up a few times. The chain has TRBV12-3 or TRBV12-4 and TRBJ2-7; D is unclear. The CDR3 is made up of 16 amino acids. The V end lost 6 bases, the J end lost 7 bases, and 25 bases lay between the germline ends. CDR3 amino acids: CASSHRRHLFWEEQYV. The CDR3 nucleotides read TGTGCCAGCAGCCACCGGAGACACTTATTCTGGGAAGAGCAGTACGTC.

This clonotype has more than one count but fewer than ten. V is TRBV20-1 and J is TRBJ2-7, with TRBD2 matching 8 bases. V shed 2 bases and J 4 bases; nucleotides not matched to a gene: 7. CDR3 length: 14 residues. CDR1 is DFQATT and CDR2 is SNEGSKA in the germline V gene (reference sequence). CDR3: CSARPVTSAYEQYF. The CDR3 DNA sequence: TGCAGTGCTAGACCCGTGACTAGCGCGTACGAGCAGTACTTC.

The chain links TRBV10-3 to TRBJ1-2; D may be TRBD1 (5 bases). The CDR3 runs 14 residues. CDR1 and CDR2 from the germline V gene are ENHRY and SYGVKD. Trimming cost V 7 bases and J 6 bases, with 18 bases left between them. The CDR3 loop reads CAITRSAGADGYTF. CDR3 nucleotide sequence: TGTGCCATCACTCGATCAGCCGGGGCCGATGGCTACACCTTC.

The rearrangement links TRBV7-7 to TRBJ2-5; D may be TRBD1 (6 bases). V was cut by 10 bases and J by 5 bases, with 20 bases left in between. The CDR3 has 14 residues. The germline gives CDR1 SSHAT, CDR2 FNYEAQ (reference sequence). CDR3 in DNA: TGTGCCACCCTCGCAGGGGTTGGTGAGGAGACCCAGTACTTC. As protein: CATLAGVGEETQYF.

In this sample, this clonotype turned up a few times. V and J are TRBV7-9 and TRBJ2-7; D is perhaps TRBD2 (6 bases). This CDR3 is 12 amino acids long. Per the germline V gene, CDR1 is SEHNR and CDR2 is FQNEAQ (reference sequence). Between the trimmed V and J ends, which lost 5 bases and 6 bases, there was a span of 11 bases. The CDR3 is CASSADSGEQYV. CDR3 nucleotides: TGTGCCAGCAGCGCTGATAGCGGCGAGCAGTACGTC.

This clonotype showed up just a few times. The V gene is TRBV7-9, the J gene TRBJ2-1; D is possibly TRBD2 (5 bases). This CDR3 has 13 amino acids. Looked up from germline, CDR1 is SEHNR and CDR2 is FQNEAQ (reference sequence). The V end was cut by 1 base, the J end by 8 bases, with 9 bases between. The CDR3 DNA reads TGTGCCAGCAGCTTAGGAGGCGGGTATGAGCAGTTCTTC. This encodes CASSLGGGYEQFF.

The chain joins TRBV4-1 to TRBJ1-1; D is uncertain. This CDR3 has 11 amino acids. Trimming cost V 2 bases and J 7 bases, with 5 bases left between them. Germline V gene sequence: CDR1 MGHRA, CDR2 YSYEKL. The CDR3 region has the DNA TGCGCCAGCAGCCAATGGGTTGAAGCTTTCTTT. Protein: CASSQWVEAFF.

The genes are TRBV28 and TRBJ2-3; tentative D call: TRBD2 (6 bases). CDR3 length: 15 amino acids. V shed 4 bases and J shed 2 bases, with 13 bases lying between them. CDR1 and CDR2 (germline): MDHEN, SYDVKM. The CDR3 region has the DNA TGTGCCAGCAGTTCCCTTAGCGGACCCACAGATACGCAGTATTTT. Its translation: CASSSLSGPTDTQYF.

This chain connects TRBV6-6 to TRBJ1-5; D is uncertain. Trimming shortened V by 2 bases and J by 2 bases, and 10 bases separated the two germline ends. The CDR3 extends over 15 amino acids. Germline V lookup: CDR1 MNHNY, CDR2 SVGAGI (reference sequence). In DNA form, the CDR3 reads TGTGCCAGCAGTTACGGGGAGGGCGGCAATCAGCCCCAGCATTTT. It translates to CASSYGEGGNQPQHF.

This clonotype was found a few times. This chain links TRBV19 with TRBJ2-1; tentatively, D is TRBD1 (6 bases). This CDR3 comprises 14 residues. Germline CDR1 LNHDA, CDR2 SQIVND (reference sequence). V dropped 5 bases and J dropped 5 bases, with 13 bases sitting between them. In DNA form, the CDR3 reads TGTGCCAGTAGTTTCAGGGGCAGCAACAATGAGCAGTTCTTC. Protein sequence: CASSFRGSNNEQFF.

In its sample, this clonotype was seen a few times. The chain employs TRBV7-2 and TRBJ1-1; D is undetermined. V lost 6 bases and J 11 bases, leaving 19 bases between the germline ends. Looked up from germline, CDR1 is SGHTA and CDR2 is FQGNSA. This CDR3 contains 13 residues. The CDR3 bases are TGTGCCAGCAGAAGCGGGCGCCGGGGTTGGGCTTTCTTT. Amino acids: CASRSGRRGWAFF.